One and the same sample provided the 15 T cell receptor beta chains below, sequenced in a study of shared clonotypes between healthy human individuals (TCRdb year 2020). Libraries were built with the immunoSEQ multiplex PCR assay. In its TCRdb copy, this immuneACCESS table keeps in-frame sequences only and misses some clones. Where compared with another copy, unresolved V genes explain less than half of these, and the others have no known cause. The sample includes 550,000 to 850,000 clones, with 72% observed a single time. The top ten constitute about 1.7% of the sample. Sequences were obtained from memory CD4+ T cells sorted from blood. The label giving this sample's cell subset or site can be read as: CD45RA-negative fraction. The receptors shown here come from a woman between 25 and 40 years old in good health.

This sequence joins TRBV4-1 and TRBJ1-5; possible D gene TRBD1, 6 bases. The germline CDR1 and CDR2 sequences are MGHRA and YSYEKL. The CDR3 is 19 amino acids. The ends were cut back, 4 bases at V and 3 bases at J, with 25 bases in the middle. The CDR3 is CASSPISFGGKRINQPQHF. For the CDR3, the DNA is TGCGCCAGCAGCCCCATCTCGTTTGGGGGCAAGAGAATCAATCAGCCCCAGCATTTT.

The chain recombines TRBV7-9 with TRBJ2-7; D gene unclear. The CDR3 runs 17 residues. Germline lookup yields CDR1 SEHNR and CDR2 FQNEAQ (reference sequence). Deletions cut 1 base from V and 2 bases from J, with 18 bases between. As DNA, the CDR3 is TGTGCCAGCAGCTTAGATGAATGGCCAGTCAGGACCTACGAGCAGTACTTC. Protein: CASSLDEWPVRTYEQYF.

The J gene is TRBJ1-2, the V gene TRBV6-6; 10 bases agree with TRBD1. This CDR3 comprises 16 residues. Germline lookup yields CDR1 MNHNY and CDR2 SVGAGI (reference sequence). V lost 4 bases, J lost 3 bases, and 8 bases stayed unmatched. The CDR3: CASSSYDRGHDYGYTF. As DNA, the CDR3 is TGTGCCAGCAGTTCTTACGACAGGGGGCACGACTATGGCTACACCTTC.

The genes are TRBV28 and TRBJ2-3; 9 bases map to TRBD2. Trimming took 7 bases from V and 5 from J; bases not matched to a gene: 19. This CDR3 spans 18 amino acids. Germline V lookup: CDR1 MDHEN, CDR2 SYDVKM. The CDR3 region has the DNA TGTGCCAGCACTCCCTTTCGTGGCGGGAGGGCCGGCGGAGATACGCAGTATTTT. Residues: CASTPFRGGRAGGDTQYF.

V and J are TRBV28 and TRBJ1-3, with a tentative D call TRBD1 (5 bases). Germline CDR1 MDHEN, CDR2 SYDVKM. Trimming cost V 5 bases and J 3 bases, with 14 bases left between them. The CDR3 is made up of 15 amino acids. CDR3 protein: CASSQIRVFGNTIYF. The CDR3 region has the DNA TGTGCCAGCAGTCAGATCAGGGTTTTTGGAAACACCATATATTTT.

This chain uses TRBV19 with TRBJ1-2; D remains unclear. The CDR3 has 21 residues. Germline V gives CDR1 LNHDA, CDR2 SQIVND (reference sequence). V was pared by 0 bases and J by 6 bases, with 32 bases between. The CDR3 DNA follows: TGTGCCAGTAGTATAGATCTATTGAATTATATACATCGGGATAACTTAAATGGCTACACCTTC. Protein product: CASSIDLLNYIHRDNLNGYTF.

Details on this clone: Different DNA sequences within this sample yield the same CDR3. The CDR3: CAWGLAGGETQYF. In DNA form, the CDR3 reads TGTGCCTGGGGACTAGCGGGAGGAGAGACCCAGTACTTC. The chain couples TRBV30 to TRBJ2-5; the match to TRBD2 covers 14 bases. The CDR3 is 13 residues long. The V segment lost 5 bases and the J segment 4 bases; nucleotides outside the gene matches: 0. Germline V gene sequence: CDR1 GTSNPN, CDR2 SVGIG (reference sequence).

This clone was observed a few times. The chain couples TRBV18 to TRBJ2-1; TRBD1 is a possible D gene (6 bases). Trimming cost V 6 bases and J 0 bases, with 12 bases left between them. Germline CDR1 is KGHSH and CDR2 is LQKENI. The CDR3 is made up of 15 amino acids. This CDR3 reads CASSDSRGSYNEQFF. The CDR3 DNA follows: TGTGCCAGCTCGGACAGCCGAGGCTCCTACAATGAGCAGTTCTTC.

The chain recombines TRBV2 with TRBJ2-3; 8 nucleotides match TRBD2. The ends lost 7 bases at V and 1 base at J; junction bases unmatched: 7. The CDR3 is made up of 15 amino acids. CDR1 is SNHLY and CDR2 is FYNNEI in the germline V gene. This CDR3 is CASTQLTSGTDTQYF. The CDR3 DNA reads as TGTGCCAGCACGCAACTGACTAGCGGCACAGATACGCAGTATTTT.

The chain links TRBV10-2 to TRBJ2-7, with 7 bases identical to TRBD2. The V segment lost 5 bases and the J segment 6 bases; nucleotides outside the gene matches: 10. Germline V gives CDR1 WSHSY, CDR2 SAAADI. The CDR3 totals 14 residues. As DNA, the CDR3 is TGCGCCAGCAGTCTGGTCCGAGCGGGATCCGAGCAGTACTTC. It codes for CASSLVRAGSEQYF.

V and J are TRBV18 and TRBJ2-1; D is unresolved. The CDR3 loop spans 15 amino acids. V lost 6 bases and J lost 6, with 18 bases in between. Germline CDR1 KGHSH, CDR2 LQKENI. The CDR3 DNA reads TGTGCCAGCTCCCCAAGTCTGACCTACGGCAATGAGCAGTTCTTC. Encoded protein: CASSPSLTYGNEQFF.

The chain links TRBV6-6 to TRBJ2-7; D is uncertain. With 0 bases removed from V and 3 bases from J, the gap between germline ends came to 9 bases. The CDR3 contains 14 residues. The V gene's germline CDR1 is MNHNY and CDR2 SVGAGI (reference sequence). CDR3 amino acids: CASSYSKQSYEQYF. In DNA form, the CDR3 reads TGTGCCAGCAGTTACTCGAAGCAGAGCTACGAGCAGTACTTC.

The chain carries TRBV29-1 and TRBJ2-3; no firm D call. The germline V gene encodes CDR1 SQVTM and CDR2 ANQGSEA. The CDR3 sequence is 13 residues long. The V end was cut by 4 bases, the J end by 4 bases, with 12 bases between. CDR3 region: CSVGRNGADTQYF. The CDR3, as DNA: TGCAGCGTTGGCAGAAATGGCGCAGATACGCAGTATTTT.

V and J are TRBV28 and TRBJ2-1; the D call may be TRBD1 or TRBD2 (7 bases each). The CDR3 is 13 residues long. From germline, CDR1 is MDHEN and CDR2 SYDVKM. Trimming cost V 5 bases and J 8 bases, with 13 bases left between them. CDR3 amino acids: CASSDREGYEQFF. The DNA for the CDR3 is TGTGCCAGCAGTGACAGGGAGGGCTATGAGCAGTTCTTC.

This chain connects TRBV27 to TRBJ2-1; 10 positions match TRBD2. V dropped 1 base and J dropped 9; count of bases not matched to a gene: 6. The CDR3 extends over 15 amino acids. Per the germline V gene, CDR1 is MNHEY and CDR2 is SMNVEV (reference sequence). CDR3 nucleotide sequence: TGTGCCAGCAGTTTATATGCTAGCGGGAGATCTGAGCAGTTCTTC. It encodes CASSLYASGRSEQFF.